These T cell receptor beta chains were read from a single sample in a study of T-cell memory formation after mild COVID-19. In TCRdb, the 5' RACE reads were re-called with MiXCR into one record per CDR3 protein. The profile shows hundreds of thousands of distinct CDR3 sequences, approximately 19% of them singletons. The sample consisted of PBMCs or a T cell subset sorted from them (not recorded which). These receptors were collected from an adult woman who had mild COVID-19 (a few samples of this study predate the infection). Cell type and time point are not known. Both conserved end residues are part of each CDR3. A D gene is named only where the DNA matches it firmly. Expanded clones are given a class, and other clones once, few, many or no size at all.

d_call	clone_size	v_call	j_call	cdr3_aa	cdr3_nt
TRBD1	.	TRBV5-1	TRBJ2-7	CASSFGDRAREQYF	TGCGCCAGCAGCTTCGGGGACAGGGCTCGCGAGCAGTACTTC
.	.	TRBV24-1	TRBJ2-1	CATSDLPRRSNVSYNEQFF	TGTGCCACCAGTGATTTGCCCCGACGGTCGAACGTCTCCTACAATGAGCAGTTCTTC
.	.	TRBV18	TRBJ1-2	CASSPIVRDGYTF	TGTGCCAGCTCACCAATAGTGAGGGATGGCTACACCTTC
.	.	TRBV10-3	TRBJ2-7	CAISGGSAAYEQYF	TGTGCCATCAGCGGGGGTAGCGCAGCCTACGAGCAGTACTTC
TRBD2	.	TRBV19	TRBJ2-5	CASSIGLAVRPLQETQYF	TGTGCCAGTAGTATAGGGCTAGCGGTGCGACCCCTGCAAGAGACCCAGTACTTC
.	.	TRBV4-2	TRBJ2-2	CASSQAEGAGELFF	TGTGCCAGCAGCCAAGCGGAGGGGGCCGGGGAGCTGTTTTTT
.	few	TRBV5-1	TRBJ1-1	CASSLESGRDTEAFF	TGCGCCAGCAGCTTGGAATCAGGGAGGGACACTGAAGCTTTCTTT
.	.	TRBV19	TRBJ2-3	CASSIEVLRQLGTDTQYF	TGTGCCAGTAGTATAGAAGTTTTAAGACAGTTGGGCACAGATACGCAGTATTTT
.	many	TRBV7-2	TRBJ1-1	CASSLEPSRRHIGFF	TGTGCCAGCAGCTTAGAACCGAGCAGGCGGCATATCGGTTTCTTT
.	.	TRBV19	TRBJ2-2	CASSPLSTANTGELFF	TGTGCCAGTAGTCCCCTTTCGACCGCGAACACCGGGGAGCTGTTTTTT
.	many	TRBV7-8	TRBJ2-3	CASNLGGGTDTQYF	TGTGCCAGCAATCTCGGAGGGGGCACAGATACGCAGTATTTT
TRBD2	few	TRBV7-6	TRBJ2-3	CASSLAGTSGLTDTQYF	TGTGCCAGCAGCTTAGCGGGGACTAGCGGGCTCACAGATACGCAGTATTTT
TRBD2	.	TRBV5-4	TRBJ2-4	CASSLWSGGGNIQYF	TGTGCCAGCAGCTTGTGGTCCGGGGGGGGAAACATTCAGTACTTC
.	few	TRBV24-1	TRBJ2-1	CATSDFRSATNEQFF	TGTGCCACCAGTGATTTTCGGTCAGCCACCAATGAGCAGTTCTTC
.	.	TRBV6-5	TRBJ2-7	CASSYTARVYEQYF	TGTGCCAGCAGTTACACGGCCAGGGTCTACGAGCAGTACTTC
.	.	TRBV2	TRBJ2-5	CASSERRVPRETQYF	TGTGCCAGCAGTGAGAGGAGGGTACCCCGAGAGACCCAGTACTTC
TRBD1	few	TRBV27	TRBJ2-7	CASSLGQYYEQYF	TGTGCCAGCAGTTTGGGACAGTACTACGAGCAGTACTTC
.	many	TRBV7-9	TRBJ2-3	CASSRVVGTDTQYF	TGTGCCAGCAGCCGAGTTGTCGGGACAGATACGCAGTATTTT
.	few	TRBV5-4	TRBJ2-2	CASSLGEDTGELFF	TGTGCCAGCAGCTTGGGTGAGGACACCGGGGAGCTGTTTTTT
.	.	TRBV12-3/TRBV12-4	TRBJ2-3	CASSFRSSTDTQYF	TGTGCCAGCAGTTTTCGGAGTAGCACAGATACGCAGTATTTT
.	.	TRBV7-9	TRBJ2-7	CASSLEVHEQYF	TGTGCCAGCAGCTTAGAAGTCCACGAGCAGTACTTC
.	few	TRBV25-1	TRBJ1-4	CASSEAGSSLREKLFF	TGTGCCAGCAGTGAGGCGGGGTCCTCTTTACGGGAAAAACTGTTTTTT
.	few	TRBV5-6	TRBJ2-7	CASSFLTGLYSYEQYF	TGTGCCAGCAGCTTTTTGACGGGGCTTTACTCCTACGAGCAGTACTTC
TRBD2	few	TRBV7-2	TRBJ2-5	CASSLVGGMGSETQYF	TGTGCCAGCAGCTTAGTGGGAGGGATGGGGTCCGAGACCCAGTACTTC
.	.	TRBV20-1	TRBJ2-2	CSAGLGGRTNTGELFF	TGCAGTGCCGGACTTGGGGGCAGGACGAACACCGGGGAGCTGTTTTTT
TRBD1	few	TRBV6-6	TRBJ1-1	CASRPWTGGDTEAFF	TGTGCCAGCAGGCCTTGGACAGGGGGGGACACTGAAGCTTTCTTT
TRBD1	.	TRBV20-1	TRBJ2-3	CSARGVRTGGKTDTQYF	TGCAGTGCTAGAGGCGTACGGACAGGGGGCAAAACAGATACGCAGTATTTT
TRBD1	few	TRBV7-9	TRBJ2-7	CASSLETGTEQYF	TGTGCCAGCAGCTTGGAGACAGGGACCGAGCAGTACTTC
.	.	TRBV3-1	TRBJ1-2	CASSQSEAFRGYTF	TGTGCCAGCAGCCAATCTGAGGCCTTTCGGGGCTACACCTTC
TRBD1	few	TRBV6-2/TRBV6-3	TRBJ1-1	CASSSPGQGSTEAFF	TGTGCCAGCAGCTCACCGGGACAGGGTTCCACTGAAGCTTTCTTT
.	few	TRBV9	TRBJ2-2	CASSYGTTNTGELFF	TGTGCCAGCAGCTACGGGACAACGAACACCGGGGAGCTGTTTTTT
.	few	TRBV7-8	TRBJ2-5	CASSSRGSSETQYF	TGTGCCAGCAGCTCCCGGGGTAGCTCCGAGACCCAGTACTTC
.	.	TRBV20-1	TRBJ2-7	CSAREPQGNEQYF	TGCAGTGCTAGAGAGCCTCAGGGGAACGAGCAGTACTTC
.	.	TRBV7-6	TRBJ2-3	CASSLTGGTSTDTQYF	TGTGCCAGCAGCTTAACCGGCGGGACTAGCACAGATACGCAGTATTTT